One and the same sample provided the 25 T cell receptor beta chains below, sequenced in a study of T-cell reconstitution after alpha-beta-depleted transplantation in children (dated by TCRdb to the mid-2010s). In light of the paper, this sample's treatment or condition label describes: allogeneic hematopoietic cell transplantation with graft depleted of TCRalphabeta T cells and CD19 B cells. Library preparation used PCR. The instrument was an Illumina HiSeq 2500. To normalize quantification of the TCRbeta repertoire, the TCR libraries were built with molecular barcoding that relied on unique molecular identifiers. In-frame beta chains were kept once TCRdb had trimmed the public reads at Q25 with fastp and called clones with MiXCR. Records with the same CDR3 protein are collapsed into one entry carrying the most frequent genes and DNA. In this sample the table shows hundreds of thousands of distinct CDR3 sequences, 20% to 30% of which occur a single time. 4% to 5.5% of the sample goes to the ten largest clones.

This material consisted of PBMCs, mostly from graft donor cells, taken 360 days after TCRalphabeta/CD19-depleted stem cell transplant. All receptors derive from a female patient aged 2 to 10 who had a stem cell transplant for congenital amegakaryocytic thrombocytopenia, so the T cells may come from the graft donor.

The chain recombines TRBV4-1 with TRBJ2-5; D is unresolved. Looked up from germline, CDR1 is MGHRA and CDR2 is YSYEKL. The CDR3 spans 14 residues. Between the trimmed V and J ends, which lost 0 bases and 4 bases, there was a span of 9 bases. CDR3 protein: CASSQEYGGETQYF. The CDR3 coding sequence is TGCGCCAGCAGCCAAGAGTATGGTGGAGAGACCCAGTACTTC.

The chain couples TRBV5-1 to TRBJ2-6; D gene uncertain. Trimming removed 7 bases at V and 0 bases at J, with 11 bases between. This CDR3 is built from 15 residues. The germline gives CDR1 SGHRS, CDR2 YFSETQ. The CDR3 protein is CASRTTASGANVLTF. The CDR3 DNA reads TGCGCCAGCCGCACTACAGCCTCTGGGGCCAACGTCCTGACTTTC.

This clonotype showed up just once. The chain carries TRBV5-1 and TRBJ2-7; TRBD1 aligns across 10 bases. The J segment lost 6 bases and the V segment lost 4 bases, leaving 7 bases of the junction unmatched. The CDR3 runs 14 residues. CDR1 SGHRS and CDR2 YFSETQ come from the germline V gene. The CDR3 loop is CASSDRGRGGEQYF. The CDR3 DNA follows: TGCGCCAGCAGCGACAGGGGGCGCGGAGGCGAGCAGTACTTC.

This clonotype was observed many times. This rearrangement joins TRBV10-3 to TRBJ1-1; D unresolved. Germline CDR1 is ENHRY and CDR2 is SYGVKD. The CDR3 runs to 12 residues. With 5 bases removed from V and 1 base from J, the gap between germline ends came to 5 bases. The CDR3 is CAISTPNTEAFF. CDR3 nucleotide sequence: TGTGCCATCAGTACCCCGAACACTGAAGCTTTCTTT.

This clonotype was seen just once. The chain is built from TRBV20-1 and TRBJ2-5; D is uncertain. CDR3 size: 11 residues. Germline V CDR1 and CDR2: DFQATT, SNEGSKA (reference sequence). Between the trimmed V and J ends, which lost 4 bases and 5 bases, there was a span of 8 bases. The CDR3 bases are TGCAGTGCTATTCCAAGGGAGACCCAGTACTTC. Translation: CSAIPRETQYF.

This chain links TRBV5-1 with TRBJ1-2; no reliable D call. V was shortened by 5 bases and J by 2 bases, with 7 bases between the two germline ends. CDR1 is SGHRS and CDR2 is YFSETQ in the germline V gene. The CDR3 loop spans 12 amino acids. The CDR3: CASRSENYGYTF. The CDR3 bases are TGCGCCAGCAGATCTGAAAACTATGGCTACACCTTC.

The sample holds a few counts of this clonotype. The CDR3: CASSHGQVLSNEKLFF. The DNA for the CDR3 is TGTGCCAGCAGCCACGGACAGGTTCTTTCTAATGAAAAACTGTTTTTT. The rearrangement joins TRBV28 to TRBJ1-4; 7 nucleotides align to TRBD1. The CDR3 totals 16 residues. Per germline, CDR1 MDHEN and CDR2 SYDVKM. V lost 6 bases to trimming and J lost 3 bases; unmatched junction nucleotides: 10. Full variable domain (missing parts from reference TRBV28 and TRBJ1-4): DVKVTQSSRYLVKRTGEKVFLECVQDMDHENMFWYRQDPGLGLRLIYFSYDVKMKEKGDIPEGYSVSREKKERFSLILESASTNQTSMYLCASSHGQVLSNEKLFFGSGTQLSVL.

The CDR3 sequence is CSARDLGGFYNEQFF. CDR3 DNA sequence: TGCAGTGCTAGAGATTTGGGGGGCTTCTACAATGAGCAGTTCTTC. The V and J genes are TRBV20-1 and TRBJ2-1; either TRBD1 or TRBD2 may supply D (6 bases each). Germline V gives CDR1 DFQATT, CDR2 SNEGSKA (reference sequence). V was shortened by 0 bases and J by 3 bases, with 12 bases between the two germline ends. The CDR3 is 15 amino acids.

This clonotype turned up a few times. The CDR3 nucleotides read TGTGCCAGCAGTTCCCTCGCGGGAGGGTCCTACAATGAGCAGTTCTTC. Translation: CASSSLAGGSYNEQFF. This chain joins TRBV2 and TRBJ2-1; 9 bases match TRBD2. The CDR3 extends over 16 amino acids. With 5 bases clipped from V and 1 base from J, the junction kept 6 bases outside the gene matches. The V gene's germline CDR1 is SNHLY and CDR2 FYNNEI.

This clonotype was observed a handful of times. The rearrangement links TRBV7-6 to TRBJ2-3; D gene uncertain. There are 12 residues in the CDR3. V was cut by 5 bases and J by 5 bases, with 8 bases left in between. Germline V CDR1 and CDR2: SGHVS, FNYEAQ. CDR3 residues: CASSPILDTQYF. In DNA, the CDR3 is TGTGCCAGCAGCCCGATCTTAGATACGCAGTATTTT.

CDR3: CASSLGGAAAFF. For the CDR3, the DNA is TGTGCCAGCAGTTTAGGCGGGGCAGCGGCTTTCTTT. The chain is built from TRBV27 and TRBJ1-1, with D possibly matching TRBD1 (5 bases). The CDR3 consists of 12 residues. CDR1 is MNHEY and CDR2 is SMNVEV in the germline V gene (reference sequence). Between the trimmed V and J ends, which lost 2 bases and 11 bases, there was a span of 12 bases.

In its sample, this clonotype was seen a few times. V gene TRBV28 combines with J gene TRBJ2-7, with 8 bases aligning to TRBD1. Germline CDR1 and CDR2: MDHEN and SYDVKM. This CDR3 comprises 15 residues. Germline trimming cut 3 bases from V and 5 bases from J; bases unmatched to any gene: 9. The CDR3 DNA reads as TGTGCCAGCAGTTTTTTGCAGGGGGCGGTCCACGAGCAGTACTTC. Protein sequence: CASSFLQGAVHEQYF.

The rearrangement uses TRBV2 and TRBJ2-3; D remains ambiguous. Germline-derived CDR1 and CDR2 are SNHLY and FYNNEI. Trimming removed 7 bases at V and 4 bases at J, with 12 bases between. CDR3 size: 13 residues. CDR3 amino acids: CASIISVADTQYF. CDR3 coding DNA: TGTGCCAGCATCATTAGTGTGGCAGATACGCAGTATTTT.

The chain has TRBV15 and TRBJ2-5; D unclear. V shed 0 bases and J shed 3 bases, with 14 bases lying between them. CDR1 and CDR2 (germline): LNHNV, YYDKDF (reference sequence). This CDR3 comprises 16 residues. The CDR3 nucleotides read TGTGCCACCAGCAGAGATCCCCTGACCTCCGAAGAGACCCAGTACTTC. This translates into CATSRDPLTSEETQYF.

This rearrangement joins TRBV5-1 to TRBJ2-7; possible D gene TRBD1, 6 bases. The CDR3 is 14 residues long. Looked up from germline, CDR1 is SGHRS and CDR2 is YFSETQ. V was trimmed by 1 base and J by 2 bases, leaving 10 bases between them. CDR3 nucleotide sequence: TGCGCCAGCAGCTTGCCGACAGGCGCCTACGAGCAGTACTTC. It yields the protein CASSLPTGAYEQYF.

The chain couples TRBV7-8 to TRBJ2-1; possibly TRBD2 for D (6 bases). CDR1 is SGHVS and CDR2 is FQNEAQ in the germline V gene. The CDR3 contains 15 residues. V lost 5 bases to trimming and J lost 0 bases, with 11 bases between them. The CDR3 region is CASSPRDFSYNEQFF. CDR3 sequence (DNA): TGTGCCAGCAGCCCCAGGGACTTCTCCTACAATGAGCAGTTCTTC.

V is TRBV29-1 and J is TRBJ2-5; D gene ambiguous. Germline CDR1 SQVTM, CDR2 ANQGSEA. This CDR3 contains 12 residues. The germline V and J ends were trimmed by 4 bases and 4 bases, with 10 bases remaining between them. The CDR3 reads CSVVVGGETQYF. CDR3 coding DNA: TGCAGCGTTGTTGTGGGTGGAGAGACCCAGTACTTC.

Of note for this clonotype: At one end, the junction sequence differs from germline, possibly due to a read error. The chain links TRBV18 to TRBJ2-3; D possibly corresponds to TRBD1 (6 bases). The germline CDR1 and CDR2 sequences are KGHSH and LQKENI. The CDR3 sequence is 16 residues long. The CDR3 sequence: CASSPRRTGTTDTQYF. DNA for the CDR3: TGTGCCAGCTCCCCACGCCGTACAGGGACCACAGATACGCAGTATTTT.

This clonotype has only a few counts. The chain carries TRBV12-3 or TRBV12-4 and TRBJ2-7; 7 bases align to TRBD1. The CDR3 has 13 residues. With V trimmed by 4 bases and J by 3 bases, 3 bases remained unmatched. The CDR3: CASSSRGIYEQYF. The CDR3 bases are TGTGCCAGCAGTTCCAGGGGGATCTACGAGCAGTACTTC.

The chain links TRBV5-1 to TRBJ2-2, with D hard to call. Per germline, CDR1 SGHRS and CDR2 YFSETQ. Deletions cut 3 bases from V and 4 bases from J, with 10 bases between. The CDR3 is 14 residues long. DNA of the CDR3: TGCGCCAGCAGCTCGAACCAGGCCACCGGGGAGCTGTTTTTT. Translating gives CASSSNQATGELFF.

This chain connects TRBV4-1 to TRBJ2-7; D not resolved. V was cut by 1 base and J by 1 base, with 11 bases left in between. The CDR3 runs to 15 residues. Germline CDR1 reads MGHRA; CDR2 reads YSYEKL. The CDR3 coding sequence is TGCGCCAGCAGCCAAGGTCCTCCGGAGTCCTACGAGCAGTACTTC. Encoded protein: CASSQGPPESYEQYF.

The sample holds one count of this clonotype. The gene calls are TRBV27 and TRBJ2-1; D perhaps matches TRBD2 (6 bases). Trimming removed 2 bases at V and 5 bases at J, with 10 bases between. This CDR3 is 14 amino acids long. Per the germline V gene, CDR1 is MNHEY and CDR2 is SMNVEV (reference sequence). CDR3 DNA: TGTGCCAGCAGTTTAGCGGGACGCCACAATGAGCAGTTCTTC. The encoded protein is CASSLAGRHNEQFF.

The rearrangement uses TRBV4-3 and TRBJ2-1; 7 nucleotides align to TRBD2. V shed 0 bases, J shed 6 bases, and the junction held 17 bases outside the gene matches. The length of the CDR3 is 19 residues. Germline assignment: CDR1 LGHNA and CDR2 YSLEER. This CDR3 is CASSQDPAGATLDRNEQFF. The CDR3 region has the DNA TGCGCCAGCAGCCAAGATCCGGCGGGAGCGACCCTCGACCGCAATGAGCAGTTCTTC.

The chain carries TRBV19 and TRBJ2-1; D is perhaps TRBD2 (6 bases). CDR3 length: 14 amino acids. Trimming took 3 bases from V and 4 from J, leaving 10 bases between them. The germline V gene encodes CDR1 LNHDA and CDR2 SQIVND (reference sequence). For the CDR3, the DNA is TGTGCCAGTAGTATTCTGGCGGGGTACAATGAGCAGTTCTTC. Translated: CASSILAGYNEQFF.

This clonotype was detected only a few times. The chain links TRBV18 to TRBJ1-4, with D possibly TRBD1 on 6 matching bases. Per the germline V gene, CDR1 is KGHSH and CDR2 is LQKENI. V was shortened by 2 bases and J by 5 bases, with 12 bases between the two germline ends. This CDR3 has 15 residues. CDR3 loop: CASSPRGTTNEKLFF. Written as DNA, the CDR3 is TGTGCCAGCTCACCAAGGGGGACTACCAATGAAAAACTGTTTTTT.